This T cell receptor beta chain was sequenced in a study of T cell repertoires in cytomegalovirus infection. TCRdb passed the reads through MiXCR, listing each CDR3 protein once. The sample records 50,000 to 60,000 distinct CDR3 sequences, around 19% being singletons. This clonotype was seen more than once but under ten times. Its antigen remains unknown. This CDR3 spans 15 amino acids. V was shortened by 3 bases and J by 8 bases, with 17 bases between the two germline ends. CDR1 SGHVS and CDR2 FNYEAQ come from the germline V gene. Source: CD8+ T cells from cultured PBMCs, taken from culture after CMV antigen stimulation. The V and J genes are TRBV7-6 and TRBJ2-1; maybe TRBD2 (5 bases). This TCR derives from a human donor in good health (CMV status not recorded). Some clones in this sample may be carry-over from other donors' samples. As DNA, the CDR3 is TGTGCCAGCAGCTTTGGACGGGAAAGGAGAGATGAGCAGTTCTTC. It specifies CASSFGRERRDEQFF.